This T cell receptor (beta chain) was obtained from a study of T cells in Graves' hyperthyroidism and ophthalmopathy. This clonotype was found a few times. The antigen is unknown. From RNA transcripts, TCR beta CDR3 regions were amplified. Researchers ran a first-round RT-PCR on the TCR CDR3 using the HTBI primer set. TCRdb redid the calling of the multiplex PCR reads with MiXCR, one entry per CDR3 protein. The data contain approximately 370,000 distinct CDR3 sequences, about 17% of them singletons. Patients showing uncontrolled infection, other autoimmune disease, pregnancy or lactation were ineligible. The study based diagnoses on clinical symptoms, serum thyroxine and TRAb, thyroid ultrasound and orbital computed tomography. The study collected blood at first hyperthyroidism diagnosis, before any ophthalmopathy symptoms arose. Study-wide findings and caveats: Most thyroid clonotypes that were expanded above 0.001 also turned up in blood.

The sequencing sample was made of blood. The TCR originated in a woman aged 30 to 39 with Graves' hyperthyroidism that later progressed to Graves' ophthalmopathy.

The CDR3 bases are TGCGCCAGCAGCCCTCGTTTGGACGTTAGGGATGAGCAGTTCTTC. Its protein product is CASSPRLDVRDEQFF. The chain uses TRBV4-3 and TRBJ2-1; D call uncertain. The germline V gene has CDR1 LGHNA and CDR2 YSLEER. CDR3 length: 15 amino acids. The V end was cut by 4 bases, the J end by 8 bases, with 18 bases between.